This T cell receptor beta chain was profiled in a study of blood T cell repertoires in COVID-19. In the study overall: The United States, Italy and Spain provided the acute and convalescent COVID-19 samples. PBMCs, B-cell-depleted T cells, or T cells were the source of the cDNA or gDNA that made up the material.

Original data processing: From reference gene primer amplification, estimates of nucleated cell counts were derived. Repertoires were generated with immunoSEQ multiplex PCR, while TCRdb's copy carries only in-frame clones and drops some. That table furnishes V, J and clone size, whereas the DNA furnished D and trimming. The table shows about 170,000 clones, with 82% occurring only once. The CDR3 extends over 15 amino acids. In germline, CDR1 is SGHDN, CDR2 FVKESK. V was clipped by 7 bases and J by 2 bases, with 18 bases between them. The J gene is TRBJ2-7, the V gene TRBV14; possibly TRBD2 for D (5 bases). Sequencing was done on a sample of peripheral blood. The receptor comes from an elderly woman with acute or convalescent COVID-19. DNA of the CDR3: TGTGCCAGCAACTCACCGGGGAGACCCCCCTACGAGCAGTACTTC. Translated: CASNSPGRPPYEQYF.